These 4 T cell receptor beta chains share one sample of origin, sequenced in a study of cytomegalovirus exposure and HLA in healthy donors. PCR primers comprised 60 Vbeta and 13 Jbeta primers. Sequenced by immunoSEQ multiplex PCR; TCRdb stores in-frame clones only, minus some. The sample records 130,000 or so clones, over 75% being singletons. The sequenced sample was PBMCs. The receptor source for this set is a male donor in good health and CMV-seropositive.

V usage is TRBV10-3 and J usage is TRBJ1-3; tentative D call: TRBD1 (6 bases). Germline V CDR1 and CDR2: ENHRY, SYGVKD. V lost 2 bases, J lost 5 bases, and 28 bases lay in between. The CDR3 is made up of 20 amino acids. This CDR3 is CAISEPFAQSGTRTRNTIYF. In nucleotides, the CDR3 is TGTGCCATCAGTGAGCCCTTTGCACAATCCGGGACACGTACTCGAAACACCATATATTTT.

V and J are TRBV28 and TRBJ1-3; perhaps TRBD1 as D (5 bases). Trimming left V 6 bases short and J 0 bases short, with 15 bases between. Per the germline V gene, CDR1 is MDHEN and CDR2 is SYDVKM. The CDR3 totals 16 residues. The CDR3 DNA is TGTGCCAGCAGCTGGGGCGCCACCTACTCTGGAAACACCATATATTTT. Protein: CASSWGATYSGNTIYF.

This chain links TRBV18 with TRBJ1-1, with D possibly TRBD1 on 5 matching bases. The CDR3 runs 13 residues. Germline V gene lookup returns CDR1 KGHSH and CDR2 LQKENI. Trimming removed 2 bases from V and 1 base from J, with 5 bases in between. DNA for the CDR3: TGTGCCAGCTCACCAGGACAGAACACTGAAGCTTTCTTT. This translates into CASSPGQNTEAFF.

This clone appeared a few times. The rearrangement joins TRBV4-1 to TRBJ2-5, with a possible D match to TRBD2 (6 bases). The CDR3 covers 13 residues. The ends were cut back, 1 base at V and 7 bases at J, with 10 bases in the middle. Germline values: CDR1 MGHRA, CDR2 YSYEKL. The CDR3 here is CASSQGDGGTQYF. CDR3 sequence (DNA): TGCGCCAGCAGCCAAGGAGACGGGGGGACCCAGTACTTC.